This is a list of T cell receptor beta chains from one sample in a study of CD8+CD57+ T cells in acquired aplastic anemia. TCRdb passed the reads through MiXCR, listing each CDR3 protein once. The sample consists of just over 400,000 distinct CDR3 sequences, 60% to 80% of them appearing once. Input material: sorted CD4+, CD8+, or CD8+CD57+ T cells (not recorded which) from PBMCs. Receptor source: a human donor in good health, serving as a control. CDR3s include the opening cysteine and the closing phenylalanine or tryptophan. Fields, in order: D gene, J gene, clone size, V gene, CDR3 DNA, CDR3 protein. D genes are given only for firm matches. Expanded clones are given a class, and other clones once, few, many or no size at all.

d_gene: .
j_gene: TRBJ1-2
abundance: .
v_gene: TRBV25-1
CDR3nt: TGTGCCAGCAGTGCTGGACATGGCTACACCTTC
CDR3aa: CASSAGHGYTF

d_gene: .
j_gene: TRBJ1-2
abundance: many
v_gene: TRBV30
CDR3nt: TGTGCCTGGAGTTCAAGGGATGGCTACACCTTC
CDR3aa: CAWSSRDGYTF

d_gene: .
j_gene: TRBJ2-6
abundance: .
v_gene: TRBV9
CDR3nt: TGTGCCAGCAGTGCCAGGGGGGAGGAGAACCAGTTCTCTTTC
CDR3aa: CASSARGEENQFSF

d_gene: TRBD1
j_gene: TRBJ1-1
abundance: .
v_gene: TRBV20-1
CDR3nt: TGCAGTGTTAGACATCCGTCAGGGGGCAGTGGGAACACTGAAGCTTTCTTT
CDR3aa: CSVRHPSGGSGNTEAFF

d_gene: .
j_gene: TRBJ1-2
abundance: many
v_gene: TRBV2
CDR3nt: TGTGCCAGCAGTGCCCAGGGGACTATAGGGGGCTACACCTTC
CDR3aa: CASSAQGTIGGYTF

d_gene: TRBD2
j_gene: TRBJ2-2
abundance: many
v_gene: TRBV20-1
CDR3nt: TGCAGTGCTACTAGCGGGGGGGCGATGGGAACCGGGGAGCTGTTTTTT
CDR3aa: CSATSGGAMGTGELFF

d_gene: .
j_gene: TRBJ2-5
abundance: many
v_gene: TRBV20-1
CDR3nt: TGCAGTGCTTACAGGGAGACCCAGTACTTC
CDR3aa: CSAYRETQYF

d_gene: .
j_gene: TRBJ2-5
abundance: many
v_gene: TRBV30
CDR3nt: TGTGCCTGGAGTTTTGGGTTCCAAGAGACCCAGTACTTC
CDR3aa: CAWSFGFQETQYF

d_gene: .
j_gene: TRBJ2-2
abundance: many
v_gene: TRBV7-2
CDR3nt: TGTGCCAGCAGCTTAGACTCCACCGGGGAGCTGTTTTTT
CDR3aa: CASSLDSTGELFF

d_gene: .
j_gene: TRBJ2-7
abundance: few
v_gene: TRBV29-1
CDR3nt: TGCAGCGTCGGCCAGGGGCAGGCCTACGAGCAGTACTTC
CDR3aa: CSVGQGQAYEQYF

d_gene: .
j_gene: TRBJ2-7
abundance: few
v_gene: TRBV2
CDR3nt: TGTGCCAGCAGCCCCAGTAGAGGGGGCGAGCAGTACTTC
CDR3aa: CASSPSRGGEQYF

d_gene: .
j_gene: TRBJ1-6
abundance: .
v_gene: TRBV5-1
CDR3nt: TGCGCCAGCAGCTTGGGTGAGAATTCACCCCTCCACTTT
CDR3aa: CASSLGENSPLHF

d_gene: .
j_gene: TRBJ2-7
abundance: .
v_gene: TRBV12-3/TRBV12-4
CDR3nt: TGTGCCAGCAGTTTCGACAGCTACGAGCAGTACTTC
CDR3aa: CASSFDSYEQYF

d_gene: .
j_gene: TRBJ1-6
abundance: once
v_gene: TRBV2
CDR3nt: TGTGCCAGCAGTTTGGAGGTTTCGGGTTCTCCCGTCCACTTT
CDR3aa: CASSLEVSGSPVHF

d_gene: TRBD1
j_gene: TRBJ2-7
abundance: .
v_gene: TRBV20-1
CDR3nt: TGCAGTGTCCCGGGACAGGGAGTGTGGGAGCAGTACTTC
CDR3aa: CSVPGQGVWEQYF

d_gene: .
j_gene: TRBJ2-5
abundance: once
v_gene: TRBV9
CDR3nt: TGTGCCAGCAGCGTAGGGCAGGGAATATACTACGAGCCCCAGTACTTC
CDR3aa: CASSVGQGIYYEPQYF

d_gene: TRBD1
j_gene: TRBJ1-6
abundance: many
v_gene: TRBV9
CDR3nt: TGTGCCAGCAGCGAATTTCGGGGACAGGAATATAATTCACCCCTCCACTTT
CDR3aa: CASSEFRGQEYNSPLHF

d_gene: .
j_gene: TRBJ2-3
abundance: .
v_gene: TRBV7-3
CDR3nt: TGTGCCACCAGGAGTGTAGTGGAGGGGCCCAAAGATACGCAGTATTTT
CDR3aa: CATRSVVEGPKDTQYF

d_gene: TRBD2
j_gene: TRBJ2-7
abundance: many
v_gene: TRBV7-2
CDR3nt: TGTGCCAGCAGTCTAGCGGGGGGTGAATCCTACGAGCAGTACTTC
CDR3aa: CASSLAGGESYEQYF

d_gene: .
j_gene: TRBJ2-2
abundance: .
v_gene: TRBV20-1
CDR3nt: TGCAGTGCAGCGGGTACCTTTGAAGCTTTGTTTTTT
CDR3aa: CSAAGTFEALFF

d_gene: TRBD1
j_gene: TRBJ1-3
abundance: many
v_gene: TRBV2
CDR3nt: TGTGCCAGCAGGCGACAGGGCGGCGCGGGAAACACCATATATTTT
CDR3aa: CASRRQGGAGNTIYF

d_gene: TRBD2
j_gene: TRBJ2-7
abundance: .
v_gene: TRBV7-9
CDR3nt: TGTGCCAGCAGCTCCCAACCAGCGGGGGCCCGTGGGGAGCAGTACTTC
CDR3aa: CASSSQPAGARGEQYF

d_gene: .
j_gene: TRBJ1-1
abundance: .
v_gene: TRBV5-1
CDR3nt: TGCGCCAGCAGCAAGGATACAGGGAACACTGAAGCTTTCTTT
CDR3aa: CASSKDTGNTEAFF

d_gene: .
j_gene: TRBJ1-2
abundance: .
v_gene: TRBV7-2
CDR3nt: TGCGCCAGCAGCCCCGGGGGGATCGGGACCTATGGCTACACCTTC
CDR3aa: CASSPGGIGTYGYTF

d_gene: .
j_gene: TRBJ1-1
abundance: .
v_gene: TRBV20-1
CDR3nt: TGCAGTGCTAGAGTGTTGAACACTGAAGCTTCCTTT
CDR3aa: CSARVLNTEASF

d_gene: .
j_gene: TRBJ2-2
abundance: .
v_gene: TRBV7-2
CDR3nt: TGTGCCAGCAGCTTAGCGATCGGCCACCCAGGCTTCCGGTTTTTT
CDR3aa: CASSLAIGHPGFRFF

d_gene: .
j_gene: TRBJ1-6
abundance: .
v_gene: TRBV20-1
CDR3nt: TGCAGTGCTAGACATGGCGCCCCTGACTCCCTCCACTTT
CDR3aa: CSARHGAPDSLHF